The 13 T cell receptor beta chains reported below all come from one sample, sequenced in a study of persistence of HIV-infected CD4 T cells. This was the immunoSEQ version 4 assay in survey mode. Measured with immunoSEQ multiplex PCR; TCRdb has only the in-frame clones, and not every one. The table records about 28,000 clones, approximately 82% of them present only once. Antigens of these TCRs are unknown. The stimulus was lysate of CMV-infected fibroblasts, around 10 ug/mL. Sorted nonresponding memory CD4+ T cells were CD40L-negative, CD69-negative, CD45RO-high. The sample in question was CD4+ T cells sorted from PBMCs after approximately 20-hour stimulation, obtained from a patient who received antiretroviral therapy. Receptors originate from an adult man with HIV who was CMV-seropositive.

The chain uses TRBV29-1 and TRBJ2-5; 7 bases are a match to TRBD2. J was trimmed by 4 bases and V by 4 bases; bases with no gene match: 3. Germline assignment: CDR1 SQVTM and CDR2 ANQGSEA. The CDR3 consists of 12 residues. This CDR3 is CSVGTGGETQYF. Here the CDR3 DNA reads TGCAGCGTTGGAACGGGGGGAGAGACCCAGTACTTC.

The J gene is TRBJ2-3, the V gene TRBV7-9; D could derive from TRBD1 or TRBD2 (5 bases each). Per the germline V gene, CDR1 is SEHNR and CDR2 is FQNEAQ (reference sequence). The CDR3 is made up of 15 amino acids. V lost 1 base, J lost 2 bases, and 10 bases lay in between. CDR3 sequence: CASSLERGVTDTQYF. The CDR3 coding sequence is TGTGCCAGCAGCTTAGAACGAGGGGTCACAGATACGCAGTATTTT.

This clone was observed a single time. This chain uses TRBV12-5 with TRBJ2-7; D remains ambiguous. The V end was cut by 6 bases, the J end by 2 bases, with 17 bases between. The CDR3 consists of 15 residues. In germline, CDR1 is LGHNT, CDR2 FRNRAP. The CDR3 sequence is CASGDALGKPYEQYF. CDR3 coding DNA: TGTGCTAGTGGAGACGCTCTGGGAAAGCCCTACGAGCAGTACTTC.

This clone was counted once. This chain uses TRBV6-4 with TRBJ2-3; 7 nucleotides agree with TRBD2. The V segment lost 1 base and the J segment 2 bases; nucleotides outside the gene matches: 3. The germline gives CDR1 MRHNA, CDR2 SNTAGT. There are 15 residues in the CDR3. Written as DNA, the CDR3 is TGTGCCAGCAGTGACTTGGGAGGGGTCACAGATACGCAGTATTTT. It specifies CASSDLGGVTDTQYF.

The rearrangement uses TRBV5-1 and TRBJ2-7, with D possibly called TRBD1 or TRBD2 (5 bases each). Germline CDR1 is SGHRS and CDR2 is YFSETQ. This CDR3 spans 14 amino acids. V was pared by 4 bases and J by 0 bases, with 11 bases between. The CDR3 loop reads CASSPGDGSYEQYF. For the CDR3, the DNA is TGCGCCAGCAGCCCCGGGGACGGCTCCTACGAGCAGTACTTC.

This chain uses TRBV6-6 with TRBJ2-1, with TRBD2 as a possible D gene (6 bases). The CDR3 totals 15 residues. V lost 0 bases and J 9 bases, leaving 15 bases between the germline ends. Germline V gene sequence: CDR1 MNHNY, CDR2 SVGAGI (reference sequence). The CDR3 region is CASSYSNPRGGEQFF. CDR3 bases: TGTGCCAGCAGTTACTCGAACCCTCGGGGAGGTGAGCAGTTCTTC.

CDR3 in DNA: TGCGCCAGCAGCTTGGACACAACCATGAACACTGAAGCTTTCTTT. This gives the protein CASSLDTTMNTEAFF. The chain recombines TRBV5-1 with TRBJ1-1; unclear D gene. CDR3 length equals 15 residues. V gave up 0 bases and J gave up 0 bases, with 9 bases separating them. CDR1 is SGHRS and CDR2 is YFSETQ in the germline V gene.

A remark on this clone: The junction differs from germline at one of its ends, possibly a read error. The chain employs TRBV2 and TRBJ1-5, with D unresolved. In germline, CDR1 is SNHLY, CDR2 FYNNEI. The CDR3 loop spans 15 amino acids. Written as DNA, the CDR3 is TGTGCCAGCAGCGAAGGGCGTGTAGGCAATCAGCCCCAGCATTTT. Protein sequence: CASSEGRVGNQPQHF.

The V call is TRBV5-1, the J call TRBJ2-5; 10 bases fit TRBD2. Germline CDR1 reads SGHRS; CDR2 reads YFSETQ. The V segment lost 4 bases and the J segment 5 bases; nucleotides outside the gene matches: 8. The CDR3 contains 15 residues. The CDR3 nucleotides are TGCGCCAGCAGCCCCAGCGGGGGGGCCGGGGAGACCCAGTACTTC. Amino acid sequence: CASSPSGGAGETQYF.

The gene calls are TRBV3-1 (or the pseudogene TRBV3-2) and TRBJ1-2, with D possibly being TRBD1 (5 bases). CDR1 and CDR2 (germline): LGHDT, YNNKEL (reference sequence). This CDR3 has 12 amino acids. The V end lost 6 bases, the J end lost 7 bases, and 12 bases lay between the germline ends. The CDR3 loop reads CASSPTGGGYTF. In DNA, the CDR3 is TGTGCCAGCAGTCCAACAGGAGGTGGCTACACCTTC.

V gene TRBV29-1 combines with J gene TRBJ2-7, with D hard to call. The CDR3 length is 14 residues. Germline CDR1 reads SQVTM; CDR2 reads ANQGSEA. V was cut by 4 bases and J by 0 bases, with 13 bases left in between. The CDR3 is CSVVSMWSSYEQYF. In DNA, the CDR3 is TGCAGCGTTGTAAGCATGTGGAGCTCCTACGAGCAGTACTTC.

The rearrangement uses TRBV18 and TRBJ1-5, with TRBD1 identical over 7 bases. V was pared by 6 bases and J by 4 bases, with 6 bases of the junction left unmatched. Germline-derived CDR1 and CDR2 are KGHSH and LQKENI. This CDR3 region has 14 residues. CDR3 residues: CASSLETGNQPQHF. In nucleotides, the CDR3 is TGTGCCAGCTCCCTAGAGACAGGGAATCAGCCCCAGCATTTT.

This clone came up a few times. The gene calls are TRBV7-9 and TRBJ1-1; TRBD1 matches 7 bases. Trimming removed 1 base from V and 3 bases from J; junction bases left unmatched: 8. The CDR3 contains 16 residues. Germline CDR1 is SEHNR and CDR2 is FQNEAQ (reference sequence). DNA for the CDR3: TGTGCCAGCAGCTTAGGTCGTGGGCAGGGGGACACTGAAGCTTTCTTT. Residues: CASSLGRGQGDTEAFF. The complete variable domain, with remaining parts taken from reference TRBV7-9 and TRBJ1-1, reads DTGVSQNPRHKITKRGQNVTFRCDPISEHNRLYWYRQTLGQGPEFLTYFQNEAQLEKSRLLSDRFSAERPKGSFSTLEIQRTEQGDSAMYLCASSLGRGQGDTEAFFGQGTRLTVV.